What follows are 15 T cell receptor beta chains derived from one specimen sequenced in a study of cytomegalovirus exposure and HLA in healthy donors. The PCR employed 60 Vbeta primers together with 13 Jbeta primers. Some clones are missing from TCRdb's copy, which holds only in-frame ones; the method was immunoSEQ multiplex PCR. The sample yields approximately 260,000 clones, approximately 84% seen once. Input material: PBMCs. Receptors were obtained from a woman in her thirties or forties in good health and CMV-seropositive.

The chain joins TRBV7-2 to TRBJ2-7; D is possibly TRBD1 (6 bases). CDR1 and CDR2 (germline): SGHTA, FQGNSA. The CDR3 is 14 amino acids. The ends were cut back, 5 bases at V and 0 bases at J, with 11 bases in the middle. The CDR3 spells CASSTGQFSYEQYF. CDR3 nucleotides: TGTGCCAGCAGCACCGGACAGTTCTCCTACGAGCAGTACTTC. Supplemented by reference TRBV7-2 and TRBJ2-7, the full variable domain reads GAGVSQSPSNKVTEKGKDVELRCDPISGHTALYWYRQSLGQGLEFLIYFQGNSAPDKSGLPSDRFSAERTGGSVSTLTIQRTQQEDSAVYLCASSTGQFSYEQYFGPGTRLTVT.

V and J are TRBV14 and TRBJ2-1; 8 bases match TRBD2. The CDR3 is made up of 16 amino acids. CDR1 is SGHDN and CDR2 is FVKESK in the germline V gene. V trimming: 1 base; J trimming: 9 bases; junction bases outside the gene matches: 11. The CDR3 region has the DNA TGTGCCAGCAGCCAAGGATCCGGGAGGGCCTTACTTGAGCAGTTCTTC. Protein sequence: CASSQGSGRALLEQFF.

The genes are TRBV15 and TRBJ1-1, with TRBD1 matching over 9 bases. The V segment lost 0 bases and the J segment 6 bases; nucleotides outside the gene matches: 5. This CDR3 spans 15 amino acids. Germline V CDR1 and CDR2: LNHNV, YYDKDF (reference sequence). CDR3 in DNA: TGTGCCACCAGCAGAGATCGGGACAGGGAATCTGAAGCTTTCTTT. Protein sequence: CATSRDRDRESEAFF.

This rearrangement joins TRBV6-6 to TRBJ2-7; 8 nucleotides line up with TRBD2. The CDR3 covers 16 residues. J was trimmed by 5 bases and V by 2 bases; bases with no gene match: 11. Germline V lookup: CDR1 MNHNY, CDR2 SVGAGI (reference sequence). CDR3 region: CASSYPPAGGRDEQYF. The CDR3 DNA reads TGTGCCAGCAGTTACCCCCCGGCGGGAGGAAGGGACGAGCAGTACTTC.

V usage is TRBV19 and J usage is TRBJ1-1, with TRBD1 as a possible D gene (6 bases). The germline V gene encodes CDR1 LNHDA and CDR2 SQIVND (reference sequence). The CDR3 totals 10 residues. V was pared by 10 bases and J by 4 bases, with 7 bases between. CDR3 DNA: TGTGCCATAGGGGGCACTGAAGCTTTCTTT. Its translation: CAIGGTEAFF.

J is TRBJ1-5 and V is TRBV18, with TRBD1 as a possible D gene (5 bases). The V gene's germline CDR1 is KGHSH and CDR2 LQKENI. Trimming took 0 bases from V and 5 from J, leaving 14 bases between them. The CDR3 covers 16 residues. CDR3 in DNA: TGTGCCAGCTCACCACCGCCCGGGGGAAGCGATCAGCCCCAGCATTTT. Its translation is CASSPPPGGSDQPQHF.

V gene TRBV9 combines with J gene TRBJ2-3; 7 nucleotides match TRBD1. From germline, CDR1 is SGDLS and CDR2 YYNGEE. This CDR3 has 15 amino acids. The V and J ends lost 4 bases and 3 bases, in that order; junction bases with no gene match: 8. The CDR3 spells CASSPRTGGTDTQYF. The CDR3 DNA is TGTGCCAGCAGCCCCAGGACAGGCGGTACAGATACGCAGTATTTT.

The chain uses TRBV5-4 and TRBJ1-1; D remains unclear. Germline loops: CDR1 SGHNT, CDR2 YYREEE (reference sequence). V lost 9 bases to trimming and J lost 4 bases, with 13 bases between them. The CDR3 is 12 residues long. This chain's CDR3 is CATGGLSTEAFF. DNA for the CDR3: TGTGCCACAGGCGGGCTGAGCACTGAAGCTTTCTTT.

Note on this clone: This same CDR3 is encoded by further DNA sequences in the sample. The genes are TRBV18 and TRBJ1-1; TRBD1 might be the D (5 bases). V dropped 3 bases and J dropped 1 base, with 9 bases sitting between them. CDR1 KGHSH and CDR2 LQKENI come from the germline V gene. This CDR3 spans 14 amino acids. The DNA of the CDR3 is TGTGCCAGCTCACCGGGTGGACAGAACACTGAAGCTTTCTTT. Encoded protein: CASSPGGQNTEAFF.

The J gene is TRBJ2-7, the V gene TRBV9; TRBD2 agrees at 10 bases. V trimming: 0 bases; J trimming: 8 bases; junction bases outside the gene matches: 8. The CDR3 length is 15 residues. The germline gives CDR1 SGDLS, CDR2 YYNGEE. Here the CDR3 DNA reads TGTGCCAGCAGCGTAGCTCCTAGCGGGAGTACACAGCAGTACTTC. This encodes CASSVAPSGSTQQYF.

V is TRBV7-9 and J is TRBJ1-5; no firm D call. V was cut by 11 bases and J by 7 bases, with 18 bases left in between. Germline assignment: CDR1 SEHNR and CDR2 FQNEAQ (reference sequence). This CDR3 spans 13 amino acids. Here the CDR3 reads CACLVEGGQPQHF. The CDR3 DNA is TGTGCCTGCTTGGTCGAGGGAGGGCAGCCCCAGCATTTT.

This clone was seen only a few times. This rearrangement joins TRBV7-2 to TRBJ2-3; possibly TRBD2 for D (5 bases). Germline V lookup: CDR1 SGHTA, CDR2 FQGNSA. This CDR3 contains 17 residues. Trimming removed 1 base at V and 0 bases at J, with 14 bases between. CDR3 bases: TGTGCCAGCAGCTTAGAGCGGAGGTTATCTAGCACAGATACGCAGTATTTT. Translation: CASSLERRLSSTDTQYF.

In this sample, this clone turned up once. Other DNA sequences in this sample translate to the same CDR3. The chain recombines TRBV28 with TRBJ2-5, with 7 bases fitting TRBD2. The V segment lost 1 base and the J segment 0 bases; nucleotides outside the gene matches: 5. CDR3 length: 16 amino acids. Germline-derived CDR1 and CDR2 are MDHEN and SYDVKM. CDR3 nucleotide sequence: TGTGCCAGCAGTTTATCCGGCGGGGGTGACCAAGAGACCCAGTACTTC. Amino acid sequence: CASSLSGGGDQETQYF.

This rearrangement joins TRBV29-1 to TRBJ2-2; 12 bases are a match to TRBD2. J lost 5 bases, V lost 7 bases, and 8 bases had no gene match. Per germline, CDR1 SQVTM and CDR2 ANQGSEA. The CDR3 sequence is 15 residues long. The CDR3 DNA reads as TGCAGCGCCGTCGGACTAGCGGGAAAAACCGGGGAGCTGTTTTTT. As protein: CSAVGLAGKTGELFF.

The chain's CDR3 is CASSPRDRGPSTEAFF. The CDR3 DNA sequence: TGTGCCAGCTCACCCCGGGACAGGGGCCCGAGTACTGAAGCTTTCTTT. The chain recombines TRBV18 with TRBJ1-1, with 10 bases identical to TRBD1. The germline V gene encodes CDR1 KGHSH and CDR2 LQKENI. The junction had 9 bases not matched to a gene; V was cut back by 3 bases and J by 5 bases. The CDR3 covers 16 residues.